Following are 9 T cell receptor beta chains from one sample sequenced in a study of CD8+ T cells in alopecia areata. Treatment given: oral pan-JAK inhibitor, 5-10 mg twice daily. Extracted from the samples, RNA was reverse transcribed into cDNA to serve as the sequencing template. This table comes from immunoSEQ multiplex PCR, and its TCRdb copy is limited to in-frame clones, with some not included. The table shows about 200,000 clones, with approximately 38% occurring only once. Material: CD4+ T cells sorted from blood, obtained at week 34, from a patient treated with tofacitinib. The receptors were gathered from a human donor with alopecia areata.

The chain couples TRBV19 to TRBJ2-1; TRBD1 might be the D (5 bases). CDR1 is LNHDA and CDR2 is SQIVND in the germline V gene (reference sequence). This CDR3 has 12 residues. V lost 2 bases and J 8 bases, leaving 7 bases between the germline ends. CDR3 in amino acids: CASSIQGDEQFF. The DNA of the CDR3 is TGTGCCAGTAGTATACAAGGGGATGAGCAGTTCTTC.

A single count supports this clone. The V gene is TRBV5-1, the J gene TRBJ2-7, with a tentative D call TRBD1 (6 bases). V was clipped by 4 bases and J by 2 bases, with 13 bases between them. The CDR3 extends over 14 amino acids. In germline, CDR1 is SGHRS, CDR2 YFSETQ. The CDR3 region has the DNA TGCGCCAGCAGCGTAATACAGGGTCCCTACGAGCAGTACTTC. The encoded protein is CASSVIQGPYEQYF. The whole variable domain, remainder taken from reference TRBV5-1 and TRBJ2-7, is KAGVTQTPRYLIKTRGQQVTLSCSPISGHRSVSWYQQTPGQGLQFLFEYFSETQRNKGNFPGRFSGRQFSNSRSEMNVSTLELGDSALYLCASSVIQGPYEQYFGPGTRLTVT.

The genes are TRBV29-1 and TRBJ1-3; D might be TRBD1 (5 bases). The CDR3 covers 13 residues. Trimming took off 2 bases at V and 0 bases at J, with 5 bases between the two ends. Germline V lookup: CDR1 SQVTM, CDR2 ANQGSEA. CDR3 nucleotide sequence: TGCAGCGTTGAAACAGGCTCTGGAAACACCATATATTTT. This gives the protein CSVETGSGNTIYF.

This clone was detected a few times. This rearrangement joins TRBV15 to TRBJ1-6, with no clear D. The CDR3 loop spans 14 amino acids. CDR1 LNHNV and CDR2 YYDKDF come from the germline V gene (reference sequence). V dropped 6 bases and J dropped 5 bases, with 11 bases sitting between them. CDR3 nucleotides: TGTGCCACCAGTCCACAGTTGGATAATTCACCCCTCCACTTT. This sequence encodes CATSPQLDNSPLHF.

This clone was picked up a small number of times. It may be a read error: a sequence one base away is much more abundant. V is TRBV6-5 and J is TRBJ1-1; no clear D. Germline V gene sequence: CDR1 MNHEY, CDR2 SVGAGI. Deletions cut 4 bases from V and 0 bases from J, with 6 bases between. The CDR3 is 13 amino acids. CDR3 loop: CASSSQMNTEAFF. DNA for the CDR3: TGTGCCAGCAGTTCCCAGATGAACACTGAAGCTTTCTTT.

The chain combines TRBV6-5 with TRBJ2-5; TRBD1 matches 8 bases. Germline-derived CDR1 and CDR2 are MNHEY and SVGAGI. V was clipped by 4 bases and J by 7 bases; unmatched bases: 5. CDR3 size: 13 residues. The CDR3 nucleotides read TGTGCCAGCAGTTCACAGGGGGAAGCGACCCAGTACTTC. Its protein is CASSSQGEATQYF.

The chain combines TRBV5-1 with TRBJ2-7; 7 bases match TRBD1. The V gene's germline CDR1 is SGHRS and CDR2 YFSETQ. This CDR3 region has 13 residues. V was clipped by 4 bases and J by 6 bases; unmatched bases: 7. CDR3 sequence reads: CASSRDRDVEQYF. The CDR3 DNA follows: TGCGCCAGCAGCAGGGACAGAGACGTCGAGCAGTACTTC.

This clone was seen a few times. The chain has TRBV4-2 and TRBJ2-5, with D possibly TRBD2 on 6 matching bases. From germline, CDR1 is LGHNA and CDR2 YNFKEQ. V shed 5 bases and J shed 1 base, with 14 bases lying between them. The CDR3 has 15 residues. CDR3 region: CASSFTPGGQETQYF. The CDR3 DNA sequence: TGTGCCAGCAGCTTCACCCCCGGGGGCCAAGAGACCCAGTACTTC.

This clone came up a few times. The V call is TRBV6-5, the J call TRBJ1-1, with 8 bases identical to TRBD1. This CDR3 comprises 14 residues. CDR1 is MNHEY, CDR2 SVGAGI, per germline. Losses at the gene ends were 5 bases for V and 4 bases for J; bases not matched to a gene: 6. Written as DNA, the CDR3 is TGTGCCAGCAGTCTCAGGGGGCGAAGCACTGAAGCTTTCTTT. Encoded protein: CASSLRGRSTEAFF.